A selection of T cell receptor beta chains follows, all from one sample in a study of CD8 T cells in ankylosing spondylitis. TCRdb analysed the 5' RACE reads with MiXCR anew, one entry per CDR3 protein. Among approximately 300,000 distinct CDR3 sequences, less than 25% were seen once, and the ten largest hold 3% to 4%. Sequenced: blood, either unsorted or a sorted T cell fraction (not recorded which). These TCRs come from a female donor with ankylosing spondylitis or in good health (not recorded which). Both conserved end residues are part of each CDR3. A D gene is named only where the DNA matches it firmly. Clone sizes are given selectively: once, few, many, or a class where the clone is expanded.

j_call: TRBJ2-5; d_call: NA; clone_size: NA; v_call: TRBV12-3/TRBV12-4; cdr3_aa: CASSPGTVKETQYF; cdr3_nt: TGTGCCAGCAGCCCCGGGACGGTAAAAGAGACCCAGTACTTC
j_call: TRBJ1-2; d_call: NA; clone_size: NA; v_call: TRBV6-2/TRBV6-3; cdr3_aa: CASRPGGRGYTF; cdr3_nt: TGTGCCAGCCGGCCTGGGGGTCGCGGCTACACCTTC
j_call: TRBJ2-1; d_call: NA; clone_size: NA; v_call: TRBV12-3/TRBV12-4; cdr3_aa: CASSVWGGGGYNEQFF; cdr3_nt: TGTGCCAGCAGTGTTTGGGGCGGAGGGGGTTACAATGAGCAGTTCTTC
j_call: TRBJ2-1; d_call: NA; clone_size: once; v_call: TRBV7-2; cdr3_aa: CASQGRGNNEQFF; cdr3_nt: TGTGCCAGCCAGGGGAGGGGGAACAATGAGCAGTTCTTC
j_call: TRBJ2-7; d_call: NA; clone_size: few; v_call: TRBV29-1; cdr3_aa: CSVAGPSYEQYF; cdr3_nt: TGCAGCGTTGCGGGACCCTCCTACGAGCAGTACTTC
j_call: TRBJ2-5; d_call: NA; clone_size: few; v_call: TRBV5-1; cdr3_aa: CASSLGDYQETQYF; cdr3_nt: TGCGCCAGCAGCTTGGGGGACTACCAAGAGACCCAGTACTTC
j_call: TRBJ2-5; d_call: TRBD2; clone_size: NA; v_call: TRBV27; cdr3_aa: CASSLKLAGHETQYF; cdr3_nt: TGTGCCAGCAGTTTGAAGCTAGCGGGGCATGAGACCCAGTACTTC
j_call: TRBJ2-1; d_call: NA; clone_size: few; v_call: TRBV20-1; cdr3_aa: CSAHGPGGDEQFF; cdr3_nt: TGCAGTGCCCACGGACCCGGAGGTGATGAGCAGTTCTTC
j_call: TRBJ2-2; d_call: TRBD1; clone_size: few; v_call: TRBV5-1; cdr3_aa: CASSFPSTGESAGELFF; cdr3_nt: TGCGCCAGCAGCTTCCCCTCGACAGGGGAATCGGCCGGGGAGCTGTTTTTT
j_call: TRBJ2-7; d_call: TRBD1; clone_size: many; v_call: TRBV20-1; cdr3_aa: CSAFLRDRRGEQYF; cdr3_nt: TGCAGTGCCTTCCTCCGGGACAGGAGGGGCGAGCAGTACTTC
j_call: TRBJ1-3; d_call: NA; clone_size: few; v_call: TRBV25-1; cdr3_aa: CASSELVSGNTIYF; cdr3_nt: TGTGCCAGCAGTGAATTAGTGTCTGGAAACACCATATATTTT
j_call: TRBJ2-1; d_call: NA; clone_size: NA; v_call: TRBV6-2/TRBV6-3; cdr3_aa: CASSFTFRLERWFF; cdr3_nt: TGTGCCAGCAGTTTTACTTTTCGACTAGAGAGGTGGTTCTTC
j_call: TRBJ2-3; d_call: TRBD1; clone_size: few; v_call: TRBV29-1; cdr3_aa: CSSGQGYADTQYF; cdr3_nt: TGCAGCTCAGGACAGGGCTATGCAGATACGCAGTATTTT
j_call: TRBJ2-7; d_call: TRBD2; clone_size: NA; v_call: TRBV10-3; cdr3_aa: CAISAGLAGEQYF; cdr3_nt: TGTGCCATCAGTGCGGGACTAGCGGGAGAGCAGTACTTC
j_call: TRBJ2-7; d_call: TRBD1; clone_size: NA; v_call: TRBV6-2/TRBV6-3; cdr3_aa: CASSQRGGTVNEQYF; cdr3_nt: TGTGCCAGCAGCCAAAGAGGGGGCACAGTGAACGAGCAGTACTTC
j_call: TRBJ2-7; d_call: NA; clone_size: few; v_call: TRBV4-3; cdr3_aa: CASSQDRGAVISYEQYF; cdr3_nt: TGCGCCAGCAGCCAAGATCGGGGGGCGGTGATATCCTACGAGCAGTACTTC
j_call: TRBJ2-1; d_call: NA; clone_size: few; v_call: TRBV10-1; cdr3_aa: CASSESQTSSYNEQFF; cdr3_nt: TGCGCCAGCAGTGAGTCACAAACGAGCTCCTACAATGAGCAGTTCTTC
j_call: TRBJ2-3; d_call: TRBD2; clone_size: few; v_call: TRBV6-1; cdr3_aa: CASRPLAEFTDTQYF; cdr3_nt: TGTGCCAGCAGACCTCTAGCGGAGTTCACAGATACGCAGTATTTT
j_call: TRBJ1-2; d_call: NA; clone_size: few; v_call: TRBV11-2; cdr3_aa: CASSLNRAGGYTF; cdr3_nt: TGTGCCAGCAGCTTGAACAGGGCGGGGGGCTACACCTTC
j_call: TRBJ2-7; d_call: NA; clone_size: NA; v_call: TRBV5-6; cdr3_aa: CASSLFARGGDYEQYF; cdr3_nt: TGTGCCAGCAGCTTGTTTGCCCGGGGCGGAGACTACGAGCAGTACTTC
j_call: TRBJ1-1; d_call: NA; clone_size: once; v_call: TRBV12-3/TRBV12-4; cdr3_aa: CASSWGRGVNTEAFF; cdr3_nt: TGTGCCAGCAGTTGGGGGAGGGGGGTGAACACTGAAGCTTTCTTT
j_call: TRBJ2-3; d_call: NA; clone_size: NA; v_call: TRBV7-9; cdr3_aa: CASSFGRFPSTDTQYF; cdr3_nt: TGTGCCAGCAGCTTCGGACGGTTTCCTAGCACAGATACGCAGTATTTT
j_call: TRBJ2-5; d_call: NA; clone_size: many; v_call: TRBV29-1; cdr3_aa: CSVEASVPQETQYF; cdr3_nt: TGCAGCGTTGAGGCTAGCGTACCTCAAGAGACCCAGTACTTC
j_call: TRBJ2-7; d_call: TRBD2; clone_size: few; v_call: TRBV12-3/TRBV12-4; cdr3_aa: CASSPAGVGRYEQYF; cdr3_nt: TGTGCCAGCAGTCCCGCGGGAGTGGGTCGGTACGAGCAGTACTTC
j_call: TRBJ1-2; d_call: NA; clone_size: NA; v_call: TRBV5-1; cdr3_aa: CASSLFEGDGYTF; cdr3_nt: TGCGCCAGCAGCTTGTTTGAGGGGGATGGCTACACCTTC
j_call: TRBJ2-1; d_call: NA; clone_size: few; v_call: TRBV12-3/TRBV12-4; cdr3_aa: CASSSLATSNEQFF; cdr3_nt: TGTGCCAGCAGTTCCCTGGCCACCTCCAATGAGCAGTTCTTC
j_call: TRBJ2-3; d_call: TRBD1; clone_size: NA; v_call: TRBV29-1; cdr3_aa: CSSGQSTDTQYF; cdr3_nt: TGCAGCTCGGGACAGTCCACAGATACGCAGTATTTT
j_call: TRBJ2-3; d_call: NA; clone_size: few; v_call: TRBV4-3; cdr3_aa: CASSQVGRWADTQYF; cdr3_nt: TGCGCCAGCAGCCAAGTTGGCCGGTGGGCAGATACGCAGTATTTT
j_call: TRBJ1-1; d_call: TRBD1; clone_size: few; v_call: TRBV29-1; cdr3_aa: CSVATGGDAFF; cdr3_nt: TGCAGCGTAGCGACAGGGGGCGATGCTTTCTTT
j_call: TRBJ2-1; d_call: TRBD2; clone_size: many; v_call: TRBV12-3/TRBV12-4; cdr3_aa: CASSPGLAGVNNEQFF; cdr3_nt: TGTGCCAGCAGCCCAGGACTAGCGGGAGTCAACAATGAGCAGTTCTTC
j_call: TRBJ1-5; d_call: NA; clone_size: few; v_call: TRBV18; cdr3_aa: CASSPGSDGVPQHF; cdr3_nt: TGTGCCAGCTCACCGGGTTCTGATGGAGTGCCCCAGCATTTT
j_call: TRBJ1-1; d_call: NA; clone_size: NA; v_call: TRBV6-2/TRBV6-3; cdr3_aa: CASSYGPPGRSEAFF; cdr3_nt: TGTGCCAGCAGTTACGGCCCGCCAGGGAGAAGTGAAGCTTTCTTT
j_call: TRBJ2-1; d_call: TRBD1; clone_size: NA; v_call: TRBV7-2; cdr3_aa: CASSFSPGTGGDEQFF; cdr3_nt: TGTGCCAGCAGCTTTTCCCCCGGGACAGGGGGCGATGAGCAGTTCTTC
j_call: TRBJ2-7; d_call: NA; clone_size: NA; v_call: TRBV20-1; cdr3_aa: CSAPPTGRNEQYF; cdr3_nt: TGCAGTGCTCCTCCGACAGGGAGGAACGAGCAGTACTTC
j_call: TRBJ2-1; d_call: NA; clone_size: few; v_call: TRBV20-1; cdr3_aa: CSARRELGLHEQFF; cdr3_nt: TGCAGTGCTAGGCGTGAGTTGGGCCTTCATGAGCAGTTCTTC
j_call: TRBJ2-7; d_call: TRBD2; clone_size: NA; v_call: TRBV12-5; cdr3_aa: CASGRGAGDSYEQYF; cdr3_nt: TGTGCTAGTGGACGAGGAGCGGGAGACTCCTACGAGCAGTACTTC
j_call: TRBJ1-6; d_call: NA; clone_size: many; v_call: TRBV12-3/TRBV12-4; cdr3_aa: CASRDAGSGSPLHF; cdr3_nt: TGTGCCAGCAGAGACGCGGGCTCGGGATCACCCCTCCACTTT
j_call: TRBJ1-1; d_call: TRBD1; clone_size: NA; v_call: TRBV29-1; cdr3_aa: CSFGRQGGEAFF; cdr3_nt: TGCAGCTTTGGGAGACAGGGTGGTGAAGCTTTCTTT
j_call: TRBJ1-4; d_call: NA; clone_size: few; v_call: TRBV29-1; cdr3_aa: CSVEEGWDREKLFF; cdr3_nt: TGCAGCGTTGAAGAAGGGTGGGATAGGGAAAAACTGTTTTTT
j_call: TRBJ1-6; d_call: TRBD1; clone_size: many; v_call: TRBV6-6; cdr3_aa: CASSPGTGGSPLHF; cdr3_nt: TGTGCCAGCAGTCCCGGGACAGGGGGTTCACCCCTCCACTTT
j_call: TRBJ2-7; d_call: TRBD2; clone_size: NA; v_call: TRBV29-1; cdr3_aa: CSVEGAGGRYEQYF; cdr3_nt: TGCAGCGTTGAAGGTGCGGGAGGTAGATACGAGCAGTACTTC
j_call: TRBJ2-4; d_call: TRBD2; clone_size: NA; v_call: TRBV7-2; cdr3_aa: CATSREGGVTIQYF; cdr3_nt: TGTGCCACGTCCCGGGAGGGCGGGGTTACCATTCAGTACTTC
j_call: TRBJ1-1; d_call: NA; clone_size: many; v_call: TRBV5-6; cdr3_aa: CASSPAGAGRNTEAFF; cdr3_nt: TGTGCCAGCAGCCCCGCCGGGGCAGGGAGGAACACTGAAGCTTTCTTT
j_call: TRBJ1-6; d_call: NA; clone_size: NA; v_call: TRBV6-1; cdr3_aa: CASKGVSSYNSPLHF; cdr3_nt: TGTGCCAGCAAGGGAGTTAGCTCCTATAATTCACCCCTCCACTTT
j_call: TRBJ2-7; d_call: NA; clone_size: many; v_call: TRBV20-1; cdr3_aa: CSASGPAHYYEQYF; cdr3_nt: TGCAGTGCTAGTGGACCAGCTCATTACTACGAGCAGTACTTC
j_call: TRBJ1-1; d_call: NA; clone_size: NA; v_call: TRBV12-3/TRBV12-4; cdr3_aa: CASTRLPNTEAFF; cdr3_nt: TGTGCCAGCACCAGACTCCCGAACACTGAAGCTTTCTTT
j_call: TRBJ1-2; d_call: NA; clone_size: NA; v_call: TRBV5-1; cdr3_aa: CASSYGSGRPYGYTF; cdr3_nt: TGCGCCAGCAGCTACGGTTCGGGGAGACCCTATGGCTACACCTTC
j_call: TRBJ2-1; d_call: NA; clone_size: few; v_call: TRBV20-1; cdr3_aa: CSAMGDNEQFF; cdr3_nt: TGCAGTGCTATGGGGGACAATGAGCAGTTCTTC
j_call: TRBJ2-1; d_call: NA; clone_size: NA; v_call: TRBV11-2; cdr3_aa: CASSFARSGSGNEQFF; cdr3_nt: TGTGCCAGCAGCTTTGCGAGGTCAGGGTCAGGCAATGAGCAGTTCTTC
j_call: TRBJ1-1; d_call: TRBD1; clone_size: NA; v_call: TRBV6-5; cdr3_aa: CASSYSDGQGRTGEAFF; cdr3_nt: TGTGCCAGCAGTTACTCTGATGGACAGGGGCGAACAGGTGAAGCTTTCTTT